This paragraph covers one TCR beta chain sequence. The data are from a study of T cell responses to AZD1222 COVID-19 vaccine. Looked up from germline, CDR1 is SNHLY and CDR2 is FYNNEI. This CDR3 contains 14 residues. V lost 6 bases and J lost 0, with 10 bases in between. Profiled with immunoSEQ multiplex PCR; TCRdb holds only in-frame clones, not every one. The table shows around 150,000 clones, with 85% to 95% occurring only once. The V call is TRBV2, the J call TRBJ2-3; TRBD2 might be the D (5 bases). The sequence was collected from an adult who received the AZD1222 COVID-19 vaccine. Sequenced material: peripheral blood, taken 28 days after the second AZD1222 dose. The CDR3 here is CASRTTGSTDTQYF. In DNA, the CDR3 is TGTGCCAGCAGGACGACGGGGAGCACAGATACGCAGTATTTT.